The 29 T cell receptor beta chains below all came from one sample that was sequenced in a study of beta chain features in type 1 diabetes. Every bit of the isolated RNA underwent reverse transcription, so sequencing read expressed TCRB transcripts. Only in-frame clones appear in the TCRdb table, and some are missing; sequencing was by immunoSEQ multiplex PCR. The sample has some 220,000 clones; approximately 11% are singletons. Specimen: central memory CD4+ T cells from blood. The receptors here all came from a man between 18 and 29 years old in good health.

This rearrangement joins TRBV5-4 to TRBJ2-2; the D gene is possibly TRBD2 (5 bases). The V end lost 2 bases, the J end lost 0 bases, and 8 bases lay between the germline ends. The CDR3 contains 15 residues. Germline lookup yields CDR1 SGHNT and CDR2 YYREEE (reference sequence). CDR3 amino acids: CASSLAVTNTGELFF. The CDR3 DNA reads TGTGCCAGCAGCTTAGCGGTTACGAACACCGGGGAGCTGTTTTTT.

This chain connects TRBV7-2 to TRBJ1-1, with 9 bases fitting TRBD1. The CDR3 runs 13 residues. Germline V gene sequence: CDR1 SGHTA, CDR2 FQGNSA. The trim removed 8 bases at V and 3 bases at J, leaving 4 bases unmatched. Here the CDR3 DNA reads TGTGCCAGCGGCAGACAGGGGGACACTGAAGCTTTCTTT. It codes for CASGRQGDTEAFF.

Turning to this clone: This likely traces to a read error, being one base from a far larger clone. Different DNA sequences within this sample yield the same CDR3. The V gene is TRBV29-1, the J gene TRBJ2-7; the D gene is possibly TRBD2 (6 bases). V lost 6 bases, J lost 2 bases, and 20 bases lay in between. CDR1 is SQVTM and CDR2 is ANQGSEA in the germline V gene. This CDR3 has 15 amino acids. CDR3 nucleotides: TGCAGCGTGACCCTCGGGCGGGGCCAAACCTACGAGCAGTACTTC. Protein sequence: CSVTLGRGQTYEQYF.

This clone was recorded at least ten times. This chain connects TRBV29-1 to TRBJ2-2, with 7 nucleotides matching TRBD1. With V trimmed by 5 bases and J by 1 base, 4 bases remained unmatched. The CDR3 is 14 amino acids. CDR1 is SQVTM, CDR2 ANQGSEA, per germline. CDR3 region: CSVLRDRNTGELFF. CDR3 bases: TGCAGCGTTCTCCGGGACAGGAACACCGGGGAGCTGTTTTTT.

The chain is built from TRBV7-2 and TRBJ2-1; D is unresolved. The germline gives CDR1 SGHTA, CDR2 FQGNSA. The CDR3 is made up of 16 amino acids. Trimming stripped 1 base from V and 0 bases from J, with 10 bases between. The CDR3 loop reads CASSLEPYSSYNEQFF. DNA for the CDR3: TGTGCCAGCAGCTTAGAACCCTATAGCTCCTACAATGAGCAGTTCTTC.

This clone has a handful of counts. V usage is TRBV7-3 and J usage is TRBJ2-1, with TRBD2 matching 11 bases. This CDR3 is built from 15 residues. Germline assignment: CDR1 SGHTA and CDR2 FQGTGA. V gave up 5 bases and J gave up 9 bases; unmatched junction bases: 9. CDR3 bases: TGTGCCAGCAGCCTCTCACTAGCGGGAGCCGGTGAGCAGTTCTTC. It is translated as CASSLSLAGAGEQFF.

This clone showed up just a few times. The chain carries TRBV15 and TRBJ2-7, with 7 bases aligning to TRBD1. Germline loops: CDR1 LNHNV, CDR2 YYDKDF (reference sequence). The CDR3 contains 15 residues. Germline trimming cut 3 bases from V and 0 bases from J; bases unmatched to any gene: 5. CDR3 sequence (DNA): TGTGCCACCAGCAGCAGGACAGGCCGCTCCTACGAGCAGTACTTC. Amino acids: CATSSRTGRSYEQYF.

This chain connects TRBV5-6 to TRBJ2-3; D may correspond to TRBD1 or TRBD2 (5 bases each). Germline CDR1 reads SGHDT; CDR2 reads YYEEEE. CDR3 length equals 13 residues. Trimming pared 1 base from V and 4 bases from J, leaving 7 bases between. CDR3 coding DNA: TGTGCCAGCAGCTTGTGGGGACCAGATACGCAGTATTTT. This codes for CASSLWGPDTQYF.

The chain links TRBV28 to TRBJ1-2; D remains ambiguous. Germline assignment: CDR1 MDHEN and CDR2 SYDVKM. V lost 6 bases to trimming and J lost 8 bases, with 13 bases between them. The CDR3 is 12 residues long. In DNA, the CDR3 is TGTGCCAGCAGGTCCGAATCCAGGGGCTACACCTTC. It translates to CASRSESRGYTF.

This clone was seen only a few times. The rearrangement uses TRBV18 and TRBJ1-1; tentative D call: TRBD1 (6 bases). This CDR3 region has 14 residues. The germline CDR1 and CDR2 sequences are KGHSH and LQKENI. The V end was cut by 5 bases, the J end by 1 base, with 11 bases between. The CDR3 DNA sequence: TGTGCCAGCTCATGGACAGCCCAGAACACTGAAGCTTTCTTT. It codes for CASSWTAQNTEAFF.

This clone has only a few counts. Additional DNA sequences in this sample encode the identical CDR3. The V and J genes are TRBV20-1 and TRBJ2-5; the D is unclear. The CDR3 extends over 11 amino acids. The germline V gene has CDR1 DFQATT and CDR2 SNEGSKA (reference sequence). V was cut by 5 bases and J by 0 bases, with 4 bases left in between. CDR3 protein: CSAQHQETQYF. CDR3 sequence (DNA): TGCAGTGCTCAGCACCAAGAGACCCAGTACTTC.

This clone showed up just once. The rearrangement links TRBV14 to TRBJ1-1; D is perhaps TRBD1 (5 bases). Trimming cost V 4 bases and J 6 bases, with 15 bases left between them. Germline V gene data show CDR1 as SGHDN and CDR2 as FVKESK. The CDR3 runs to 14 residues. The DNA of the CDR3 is TGTGCCAGCAGCCCCGGGCAGGGAGAGGCTGAAGCTTTCTTT. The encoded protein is CASSPGQGEAEAFF.

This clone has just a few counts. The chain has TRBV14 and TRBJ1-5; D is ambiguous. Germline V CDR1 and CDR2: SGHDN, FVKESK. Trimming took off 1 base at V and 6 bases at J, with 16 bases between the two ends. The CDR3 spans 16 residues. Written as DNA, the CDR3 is TGTGCCAGCAGCCAAGCTGGGAAGGGATGGGGTCAGCCCCAGCATTTT. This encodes CASSQAGKGWGQPQHF. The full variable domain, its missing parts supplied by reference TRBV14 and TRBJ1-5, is EAGVTQFPSHSVIEKGQTVTLRCDPISGHDNLYWYRRVMGKEIKFLLHFVKESKQDESGMPNNRFLAERTGGTYSTLKVQPAELEDSGVYFCASSQAGKGWGQPQHFGDGTRLSIL.

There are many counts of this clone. CDR3 amino acids: CASSSRTFGETQYF. Written as DNA, the CDR3 is TGTGCCAGCAGCTCCCGGACATTCGGTGAGACCCAGTACTTC. The gene calls are TRBV7-9 and TRBJ2-5; tentative D call: TRBD1 (5 bases). V lost 4 bases and J 5 bases, leaving 14 bases between the germline ends. The length of the CDR3 is 14 residues. In germline, CDR1 is SEHNR, CDR2 FQNEAQ (reference sequence).

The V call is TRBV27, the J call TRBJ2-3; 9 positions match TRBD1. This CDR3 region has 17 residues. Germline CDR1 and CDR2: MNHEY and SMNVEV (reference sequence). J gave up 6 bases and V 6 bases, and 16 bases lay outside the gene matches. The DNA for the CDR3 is TGTGCCAGCAGGAGACAGGGGGGTAGGTACGCGCGGGATACGCAGTATTTT. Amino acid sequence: CASRRQGGRYARDTQYF.

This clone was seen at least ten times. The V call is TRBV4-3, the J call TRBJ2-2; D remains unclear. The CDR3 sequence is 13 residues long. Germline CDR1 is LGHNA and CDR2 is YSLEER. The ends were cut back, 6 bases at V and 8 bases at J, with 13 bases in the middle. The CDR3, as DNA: TGCGCCAGCAGTCTTATAGCCGCAGGGGAGCTGTTTTTT. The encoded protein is CASSLIAAGELFF.

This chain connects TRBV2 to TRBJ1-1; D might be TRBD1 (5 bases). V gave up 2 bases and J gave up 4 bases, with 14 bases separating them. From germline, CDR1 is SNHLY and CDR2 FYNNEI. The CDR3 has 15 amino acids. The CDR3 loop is CASSERGLKGTEAFF. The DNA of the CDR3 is TGTGCCAGCAGTGAACGGGGCCTCAAAGGCACTGAAGCTTTCTTT.

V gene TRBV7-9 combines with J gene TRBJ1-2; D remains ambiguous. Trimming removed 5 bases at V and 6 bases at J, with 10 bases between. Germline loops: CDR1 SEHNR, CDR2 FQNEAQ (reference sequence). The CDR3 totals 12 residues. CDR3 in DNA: TGTGCCAGCAGCCCTGGATCGGATGGCTACACCTTC. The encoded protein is CASSPGSDGYTF.

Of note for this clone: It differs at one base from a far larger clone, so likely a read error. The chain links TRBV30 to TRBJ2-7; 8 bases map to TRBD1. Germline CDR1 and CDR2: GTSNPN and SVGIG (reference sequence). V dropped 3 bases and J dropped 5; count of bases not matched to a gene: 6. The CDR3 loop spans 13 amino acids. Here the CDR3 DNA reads TGTGCCTGGAGGGACAGGGCTGCCCACGAGCAGTACTTC. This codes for CAWRDRAAHEQYF.

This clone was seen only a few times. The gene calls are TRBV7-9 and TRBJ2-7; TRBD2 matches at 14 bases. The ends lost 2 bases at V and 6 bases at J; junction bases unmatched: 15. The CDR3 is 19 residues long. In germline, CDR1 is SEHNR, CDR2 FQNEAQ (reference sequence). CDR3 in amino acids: CASSLPPYGTSGRRGEQYF. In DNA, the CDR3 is TGTGCCAGCAGCTTACCACCCTATGGGACTAGCGGGAGAAGAGGCGAGCAGTACTTC. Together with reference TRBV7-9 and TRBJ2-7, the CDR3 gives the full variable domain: DTGVSQNPRHKITKRGQNVTFRCDPISEHNRLYWYRQTLGQGPEFLTYFQNEAQLEKSRLLSDRFSAERPKGSFSTLEIQRTEQGDSAMYLCASSLPPYGTSGRRGEQYFGPGTRLTVT.

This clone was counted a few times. The chain's CDR3 is CASSLGTSVYEQYF. For the CDR3, the DNA is TGCGCCAGCAGCTTGGGAACTAGCGTCTACGAGCAGTACTTC. The chain carries TRBV5-1 and TRBJ2-7; TRBD2 matches at 7 bases. CDR3 size: 14 residues. With 0 bases clipped from V and 3 bases from J, the junction kept 3 bases outside the gene matches. CDR1 is SGHRS and CDR2 is YFSETQ in the germline V gene.

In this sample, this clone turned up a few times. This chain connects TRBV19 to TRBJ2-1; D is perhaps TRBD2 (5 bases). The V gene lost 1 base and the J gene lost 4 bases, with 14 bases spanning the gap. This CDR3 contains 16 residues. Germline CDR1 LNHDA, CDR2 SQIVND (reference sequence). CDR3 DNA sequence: TGTGCCAGTAGTATAGTGTCGGGGATAAGGTACAATGAGCAGTTCTTC. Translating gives CASSIVSGIRYNEQFF.

The CDR3 DNA sequence: TGTGCCAGCTCACCTGATTTCGAGGGCTACACCTTC. Protein product: CASSPDFEGYTF. The chain couples TRBV18 to TRBJ1-2, with D unresolved. The CDR3 has 12 amino acids. The germline CDR1 and CDR2 sequences are KGHSH and LQKENI. The V and J ends lost 3 bases and 8 bases respectively, with 10 bases between them.

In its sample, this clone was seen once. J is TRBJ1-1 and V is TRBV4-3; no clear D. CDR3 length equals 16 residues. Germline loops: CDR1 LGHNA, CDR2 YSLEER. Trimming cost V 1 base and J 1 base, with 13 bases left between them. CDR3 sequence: CASSQVVLPANTEAFF. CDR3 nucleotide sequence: TGCGCCAGCAGCCAAGTAGTACTTCCGGCGAACACTGAAGCTTTCTTT.

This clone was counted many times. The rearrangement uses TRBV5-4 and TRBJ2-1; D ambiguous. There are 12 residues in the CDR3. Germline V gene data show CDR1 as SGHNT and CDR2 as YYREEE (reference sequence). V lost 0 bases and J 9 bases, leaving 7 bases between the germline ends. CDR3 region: CASSLDEREQFF. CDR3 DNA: TGTGCCAGCAGCTTGGATGAGCGTGAGCAGTTCTTC.

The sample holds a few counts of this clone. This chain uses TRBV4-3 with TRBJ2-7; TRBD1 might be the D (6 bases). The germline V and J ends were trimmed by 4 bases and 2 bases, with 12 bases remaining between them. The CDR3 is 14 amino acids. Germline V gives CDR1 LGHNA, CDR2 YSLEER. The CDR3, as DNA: TGCGCCAGCAGCCGAAAGCAGGGGACCTACGAGCAGTACTTC. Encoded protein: CASSRKQGTYEQYF.

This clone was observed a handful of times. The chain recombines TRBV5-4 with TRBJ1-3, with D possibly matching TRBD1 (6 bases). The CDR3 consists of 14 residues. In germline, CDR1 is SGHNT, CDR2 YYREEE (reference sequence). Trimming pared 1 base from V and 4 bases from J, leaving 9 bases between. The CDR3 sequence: CASSLRGAGNTIYF. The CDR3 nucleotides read TGTGCCAGCAGCTTGAGGGGGGCAGGAAACACCATATATTTT.

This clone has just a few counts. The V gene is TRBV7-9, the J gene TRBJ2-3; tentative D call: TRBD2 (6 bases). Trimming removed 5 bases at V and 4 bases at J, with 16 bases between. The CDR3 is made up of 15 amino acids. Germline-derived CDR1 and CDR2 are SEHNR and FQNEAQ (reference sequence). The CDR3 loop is CASSRDSGVADTQYF. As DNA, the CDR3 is TGTGCCAGCAGCCGGGACTCTGGAGTCGCAGATACGCAGTATTTT.

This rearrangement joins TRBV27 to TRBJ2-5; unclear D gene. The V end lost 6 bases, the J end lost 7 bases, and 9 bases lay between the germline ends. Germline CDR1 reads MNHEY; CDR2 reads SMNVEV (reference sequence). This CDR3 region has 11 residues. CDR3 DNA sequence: TGTGCCAGCAGGGGGAAGGGGACCCAGTACTTC. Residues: CASRGKGTQYF.